The 2 T cell receptor beta chains listed next were all sequenced from one sample in a study of control samples from healthy donors and cancer patients. TCRdb's copy holds only in-frame clones and misses some; the assay was immunoSEQ multiplex PCR. This table has under 150,000 clones, roughly nine tenths appearing once. Material: blood. These receptors came from a woman in her twenties or thirties in good health.

This clone was observed a few times. An end of the junction does not agree with germline; a read error may underlie this. V is TRBV7-8 and J is TRBJ2-5, with 12 bases aligning to TRBD2. CDR1 is SGHVS, CDR2 FQNEAQ, per germline. The CDR3 extends over 17 amino acids. CDR3 amino acids: CASSLARLAGVRETQYF. Written as DNA, the CDR3 is TGTGCCAGCAGCCTAGCAAGACTAGCGGGAGTTAGAGAGACCCAGTACTTC.

The chain couples TRBV21-1 to TRBJ2-1; TRBD2, the table's D call, was not compared with the DNA. TRBV21-1 counts as a pseudogene. This CDR3 is 14 amino acids long. The CDR3 sequence is CASPTSGGYNEQFF. The CDR3 DNA sequence: TGTGCCAGCCCGACTAGCGGGGGCTACAATGAGCAGTTCTTC.